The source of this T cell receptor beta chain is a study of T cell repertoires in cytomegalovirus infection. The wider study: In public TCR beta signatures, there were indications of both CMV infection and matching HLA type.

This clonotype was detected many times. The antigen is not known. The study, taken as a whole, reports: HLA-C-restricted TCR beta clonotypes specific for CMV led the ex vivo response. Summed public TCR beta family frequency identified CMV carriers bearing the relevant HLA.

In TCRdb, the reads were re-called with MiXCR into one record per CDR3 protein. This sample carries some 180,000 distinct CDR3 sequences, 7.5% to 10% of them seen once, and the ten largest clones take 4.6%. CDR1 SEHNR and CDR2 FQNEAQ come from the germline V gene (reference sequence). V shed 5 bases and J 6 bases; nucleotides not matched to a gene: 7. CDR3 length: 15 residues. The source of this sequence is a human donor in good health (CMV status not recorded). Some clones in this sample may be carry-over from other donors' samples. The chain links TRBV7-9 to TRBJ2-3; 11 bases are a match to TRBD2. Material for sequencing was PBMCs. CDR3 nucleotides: TGTGCCAGCAGCCCATCTAGCGGGAGGATGGATACGCAGTATTTT. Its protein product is CASSPSSGRMDTQYF. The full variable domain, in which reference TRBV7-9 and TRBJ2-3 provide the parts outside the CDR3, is DTGVSQNPRHKITKRGQNVTFRCDPISEHNRLYWYRQTLGQGPEFLTYFQNEAQLEKSRLLSDRFSAERPKGSFSTLEIQRTEQGDSAMYLCASSPSSGRMDTQYFGPGTRLTVL.